The 9 T cell receptor beta chains presented below share a single source sample, sequenced in a study of cytomegalovirus exposure and HLA in healthy donors (dated 2017 in TCRdb). Library creation used the immunoSEQ multiplex PCR assay. For the multiplex PCR, a mixture combining 60 forward primers for TCR Vbeta segments and 13 reverse primers for TCR Jbeta segments was used. Sourced from immuneACCESS, this table was stored by TCRdb with only in-frame sequences that have V and J called. A share of the clones is absent; for the studies checked, an unresolved V gene accounts for under half, and the remainder has no known explanation. In this sample the table shows over 55,000 clones, around two thirds of which occur a single time. The top ten constitute less than 10% of the sample. Sequenced sample: PBMCs. Receptors were obtained from a woman in her forties or fifties in good health and CMV-seropositive.

The sample holds a few counts of this clone. The rearrangement joins TRBV9 to TRBJ2-7; 8 bases are shared with TRBD1. V shed 4 bases, J shed 1 base, and the junction held 4 bases outside the gene matches. The CDR3 length is 14 residues. Per germline, CDR1 SGDLS and CDR2 YYNGEE. The CDR3 is CASSRDRFSYEQYF. The DNA for the CDR3 is TGTGCCAGCAGCAGGGACAGGTTTTCCTACGAGCAGTACTTC.

V is TRBV29-1 and J is TRBJ1-2; 7 positions agree with TRBD1. The length of the CDR3 is 14 residues. Looked up from germline, CDR1 is SQVTM and CDR2 is ANQGSEA. V shed 6 bases, J shed 0 bases, and the junction held 7 bases outside the gene matches. The CDR3 coding sequence is TGCAGCGTCCACGGACAGGAAACTAACTATGGCTACACCTTC. It specifies CSVHGQETNYGYTF.

This clone has a handful of counts. The chain joins TRBV19 to TRBJ1-5, with 10 bases identical to TRBD1. Germline lookup yields CDR1 LNHDA and CDR2 SQIVND (reference sequence). This CDR3 is 15 amino acids long. Trimming took 4 bases from V and 5 from J; bases not matched to a gene: 5. CDR3 DNA sequence: TGTGCCAGTAGTACCAGGACAGGGGGAGATCAGCCCCAGCATTTT. Its translation is CASSTRTGGDQPQHF.

This clone occurred a few times. The J gene is TRBJ1-1, the V gene TRBV4-1, with TRBD1 identical over 8 bases. Germline V gene data show CDR1 as MGHRA and CDR2 as YSYEKL. The CDR3 spans 15 residues. The V and J ends lost 1 base and 6 bases, in that order; junction bases with no gene match: 7. The CDR3 here is CASSQGRGQDPEAFF. The CDR3 DNA sequence: TGCGCCAGCAGCCAAGGCAGGGGGCAGGATCCTGAAGCTTTCTTT.

This rearrangement joins TRBV9 to TRBJ2-3; the D gene is possibly TRBD1 (6 bases). Germline lookup yields CDR1 SGDLS and CDR2 YYNGEE. The CDR3 contains 14 residues. V dropped 2 bases and J dropped 0 bases, with 7 bases sitting between them. This CDR3 is CASSVDSSTDTQYF. CDR3 coding DNA: TGTGCCAGCAGCGTGGACAGCAGCACAGATACGCAGTATTTT.

The CDR3 is CASSLEAGDGYTF. For the CDR3, the DNA is TGTGCCAGCAGCTTGGAAGCAGGGGACGGCTACACCTTC. This rearrangement joins TRBV5-8 to TRBJ1-2; D is perhaps TRBD1 (6 bases). The germline V gene encodes CDR1 SGHTS and CDR2 YDEGEE. Trimming took off 0 bases at V and 8 bases at J, with 11 bases between the two ends. The CDR3 sequence is 13 residues long.

A few counts support this clone. The V gene is TRBV27, the J gene TRBJ2-7; tentative D call: TRBD1 (5 bases). The CDR3 totals 14 residues. Germline loops: CDR1 MNHEY, CDR2 SMNVEV (reference sequence). V was shortened by 6 bases and J by 0 bases, with 12 bases between the two germline ends. CDR3 coding DNA: TGTGCCAGCAGACCACAGGAGACCTCCTACGAGCAGTACTTC. This encodes CASRPQETSYEQYF.

This clone came up once. V usage is TRBV5-1 and J usage is TRBJ2-2; perhaps TRBD1 as D (6 bases). Trimming took 4 bases from V and 4 from J, leaving 11 bases between them. Germline V gives CDR1 SGHRS, CDR2 YFSETQ. The CDR3 extends over 14 amino acids. CDR3 in DNA: TGCGCCAGCAGCGCAGGGGCGACCACCGGGGAGCTGTTTTTT. Translating gives CASSAGATTGELFF.

The chain couples TRBV7-2 to TRBJ1-1, with D perhaps matching TRBD1 (5 bases). V lost 6 bases, J lost 1 base, and 15 bases lay in between. The CDR3 runs 15 residues. From germline, CDR1 is SGHTA and CDR2 FQGNSA. The CDR3 nucleotides read TGTGCCAGCAGTCCCCCCGGCAGGGCGAACACTGAAGCTTTCTTT. This codes for CASSPPGRANTEAFF.